The 17 T cell receptor beta chains in this list originate from one sample, sequenced in a study of blood T cell repertoires in COVID-19. Clones were sequenced by immunoSEQ multiplex PCR, and TCRdb holds only the in-frame ones, with some missing. The table shows more than 150,000 clones, with around 87% occurring only once. Sequencing was performed on peripheral blood. The receptors here all came from a middle-aged man with active or convalescent COVID-19.

This clone was recorded many times. The V and J genes are TRBV27 and TRBJ1-5; D is ambiguous. Germline assignment: CDR1 MNHEY and CDR2 SMNVEV (reference sequence). CDR3 length: 14 amino acids. The ends were cut back, 2 bases at V and 5 bases at J, with 10 bases in the middle. CDR3 amino acids: CASSLPPYYQPQHF. DNA of the CDR3: TGTGCCAGCAGTTTACCCCCTTATTATCAGCCCCAGCATTTT.

This clone has only a few counts. The chain employs TRBV24-1 and TRBJ1-1, with D uncertain. V lost 1 base to trimming and J lost 0 bases, with 8 bases between them. The CDR3 is 15 amino acids. CDR1 is KGHDR, CDR2 SFDVKD, per germline. CDR3 in DNA: TGTGCCACCAGTGATTTCATGGAGATGAACACTGAAGCTTTCTTT. Residues: CATSDFMEMNTEAFF.

V is TRBV2 and J is TRBJ2-5; tentatively, D is TRBD2 (5 bases). The germline CDR1 and CDR2 sequences are SNHLY and FYNNEI. This CDR3 spans 15 amino acids. Trimming shortened V by 2 bases and J by 4 bases, and 14 bases separated the two germline ends. As DNA, the CDR3 is TGTGCCAGCAGTGAATTCGGGGTCTCCGGAGAGACCCAGTACTTC. It specifies CASSEFGVSGETQYF. Supplemented by reference TRBV2 and TRBJ2-5, the full variable domain reads EPEVTQTPSHQVTQMGQEVILRCVPISNHLYFYWYRQILGQKVEFLVSFYNNEISEKSEIFDDQFSVERPDGSNFTLKIRSTKLEDSAMYFCASSEFGVSGETQYFGPGTRLLVL.

The V call is TRBV6-2 or TRBV6-3, the J call TRBJ2-7, with 8 bases aligning to TRBD1. The CDR3 covers 14 residues. The germline gives CDR1 MNHEY, CDR2 SVGEGT. The ends lost 5 bases at V and 6 bases at J; junction bases unmatched: 9. The DNA for the CDR3 is TGTGCCAGCAGTATGAGACAGGGGATGGGCGAGCAGTACTTC. Translation: CASSMRQGMGEQYF.

V gene TRBV5-4 combines with J gene TRBJ2-2; 11 bases match TRBD1. This CDR3 is 16 amino acids long. Germline loops: CDR1 SGHNT, CDR2 YYREEE (reference sequence). Trimming took 0 bases from V and 5 from J; bases not matched to a gene: 3. The DNA for the CDR3 is TGTGCCAGCAGCTTGGAGGGGACAGGGGGGACCGGGGAGCTGTTTTTT. Amino acid sequence: CASSLEGTGGTGELFF.

The V call is TRBV4-1, the J call TRBJ1-1; D possibly corresponds to TRBD1 (5 bases). Deletions cut 0 bases from V and 1 base from J, with 6 bases between. The CDR3 extends over 14 amino acids. Per the germline V gene, CDR1 is MGHRA and CDR2 is YSYEKL. The CDR3 is CASSQETANTEAFF. CDR3 DNA: TGCGCCAGCAGCCAAGAGACAGCGAACACTGAAGCTTTCTTT.

This clone was recorded only once. V gene TRBV2 combines with J gene TRBJ1-1; no definite D call. Between the trimmed V and J ends, which lost 10 bases and 5 bases, there was a span of 11 bases. The CDR3 length is 11 residues. Germline CDR1 is SNHLY and CDR2 is FYNNEI. DNA of the CDR3: TGTGCCACCACGCGGGGTACTGAAGCTTTCTTT. It is translated as CATTRGTEAFF.

The chain is built from TRBV6-6 and TRBJ1-2; D remains unclear. The CDR3 consists of 13 residues. The V gene's germline CDR1 is MNHNY and CDR2 SVGAGI (reference sequence). CDR3 in amino acids: CVDPAVRLYGYTF. CDR3 DNA: TGTGTCGATCCAGCGGTCCGGCTCTATGGCTACACCTTC.

This rearrangement joins TRBV9 to TRBJ2-1; D ambiguous. This CDR3 contains 15 residues. Trimming took 0 bases from V and 0 from J, leaving 7 bases between them. Germline V lookup: CDR1 SGDLS, CDR2 YYNGEE. CDR3 residues: CASSVDVSSYNEQFF. DNA for the CDR3: TGTGCCAGCAGCGTAGACGTCAGCTCCTACAATGAGCAGTTCTTC.

This sequence joins TRBV9 and TRBJ1-3, with a possible D match to TRBD1 (6 bases). Trimming pared 4 bases from V and 5 bases from J, leaving 10 bases between. In germline, CDR1 is SGDLS, CDR2 YYNGEE. The CDR3 sequence is 13 residues long. CDR3 nucleotides: TGTGCCAGCAGCCCTGGGACAAGAAACACCATATATTTT. This translates into CASSPGTRNTIYF.

V gene TRBV9 combines with J gene TRBJ1-2, with D unresolved. This CDR3 has 18 residues. Germline CDR1 and CDR2: SGDLS and YYNGEE. Trimming removed 5 bases from V and 0 bases from J, with 23 bases in between. The CDR3 spells CASSTVAAPPSPNYGYTF. CDR3 coding DNA: TGTGCCAGCAGTACCGTGGCTGCCCCACCAAGTCCTAACTATGGCTACACCTTC. The full variable domain, its missing parts supplied by reference TRBV9 and TRBJ1-2, is DSGVTQTPKHLITATGQRVTLRCSPRSGDLSVYWYQQSLDQGLQFLIQYYNGEERAKGNILERFSAQQFPDLHSELNLSSLELGDSALYFCASSTVAAPPSPNYGYTFGSGTRLTVV.

This clone was seen a few times. The V gene is TRBV4-2, the J gene TRBJ2-1, with 7 bases matching TRBD2. V lost 4 bases to trimming and J lost 6 bases; unmatched junction nucleotides: 9. In germline, CDR1 is LGHNA, CDR2 YNFKEQ. The CDR3 runs to 15 residues. The CDR3 DNA reads TGTGCCAGCAGCCCCCAGCGGGGTGCATCCAATGAGCAGTTCTTC. Translation gives CASSPQRGASNEQFF.

The V call is TRBV6-6, the J call TRBJ1-6; D is uncertain. CDR3 length equals 15 residues. V dropped 2 bases and J dropped 7 bases, with 12 bases sitting between them. Germline V gene data show CDR1 as MNHNY and CDR2 as SVGAGI (reference sequence). The CDR3 region is CASSYAEARNSPLHF. CDR3 coding DNA: TGTGCCAGCAGTTACGCGGAGGCAAGGAATTCACCCCTCCACTTT.

The chain combines TRBV15 with TRBJ1-2; D ambiguous. Germline V gives CDR1 LNHNV, CDR2 YYDKDF (reference sequence). V dropped 0 bases and J dropped 3 bases, with 11 bases sitting between them. The CDR3 loop spans 15 amino acids. CDR3 nucleotides: TGTGCCACCAGCAGAGATCGGGAGGCACACTATGGCTACACCTTC. Amino acid sequence: CATSRDREAHYGYTF. Based on the CDR3 plus reference TRBV15 and TRBJ1-2, the full variable domain is DAMVIQNPRYQVTQFGKPVTLSCSQTLNHNVMYWYQQKSSQAPKLLFHYYDKDFNNEADTPDNFQSRRPNTSFCFLDIRSPGLGDTAMYLCATSRDREAHYGYTFGSGTRLTVV.

The gene calls are TRBV2 and TRBJ1-2, with D unresolved. Trimming shortened V by 0 bases and J by 3 bases, and 5 bases separated the two germline ends. CDR1 and CDR2 (germline): SNHLY, FYNNEI. This CDR3 spans 13 amino acids. The CDR3 coding sequence is TGTGCCAGCAGTGAAGCTCTCCACTATGGCTACACCTTC. It is translated as CASSEALHYGYTF.

The genes are TRBV14 and TRBJ2-1; 8 bases are a match to TRBD2. The germline V gene encodes CDR1 SGHDN and CDR2 FVKESK. V trimming: 0 bases; J trimming: 3 bases; junction bases outside the gene matches: 7. The CDR3 extends over 17 amino acids. The CDR3 is CASSQDLGGGLYNEQFF. CDR3 sequence (DNA): TGTGCCAGCAGCCAAGATCTGGGCGGGGGGCTCTACAATGAGCAGTTCTTC.

The table lists this clone with a count of one. In nucleotides, the CDR3 is TGTGCCAGCAGCCTAGGAGGGACAGGGGGCTTATATGGCTACACCTTC. Translation gives CASSLGGTGGLYGYTF. The chain combines TRBV7-2 with TRBJ1-2; 12 bases fit TRBD1. V gave up 5 bases and J gave up 5 bases; unmatched junction bases: 9. The CDR3 extends over 16 amino acids. Germline V gene lookup returns CDR1 SGHTA and CDR2 FQGNSA.